Sequencing of this T cell receptor (beta chain) was carried out in a study of OX40 agonist ivuxolimab in advanced cancers. Across the whole study: Previous treatment with anti-PD-1, anti-PD-L1 or anti-CTLA-4 therapy was allowed; 35% to 50% had received some.

About this clone: As yet, its antigen is unknown.

Germline V gene sequence: CDR1 SGHDN, CDR2 FVKESK. The J segment lost 2 bases and the V segment lost 8 bases, leaving 5 bases of the junction unmatched. This CDR3 has 14 amino acids. TCRdb's table, derived via immunoSEQ multiplex PCR, lists solely in-frame clones and lacks some. This sample has tens of thousands of clones, with approximately 86% found just once. General study findings and limits: Blood T cells, both CD4+ and CD8+, expanded clonally by week 6 at 0.1 to 3.0 mg/kg. Fewer expanded clones were found on average in CD4+ than in CD8+ T cells.

Sample: CD4+ or CD8+ T cells sorted from blood, taken in a trial of the OX40 agonist ivuxolimab. This sequence joins TRBV14 and TRBJ1-4, with 7 bases lining up with TRBD1. The clonotype originates from an adult with an advanced solid tumor such as melanoma, head and neck, liver or kidney cancer. CDR3 sequence (DNA): TGTGCCAGCGGCGAGACAGGGACTAATGAAAAACTGTTTTTT. Translated, it gives CASGETGTNEKLFF.